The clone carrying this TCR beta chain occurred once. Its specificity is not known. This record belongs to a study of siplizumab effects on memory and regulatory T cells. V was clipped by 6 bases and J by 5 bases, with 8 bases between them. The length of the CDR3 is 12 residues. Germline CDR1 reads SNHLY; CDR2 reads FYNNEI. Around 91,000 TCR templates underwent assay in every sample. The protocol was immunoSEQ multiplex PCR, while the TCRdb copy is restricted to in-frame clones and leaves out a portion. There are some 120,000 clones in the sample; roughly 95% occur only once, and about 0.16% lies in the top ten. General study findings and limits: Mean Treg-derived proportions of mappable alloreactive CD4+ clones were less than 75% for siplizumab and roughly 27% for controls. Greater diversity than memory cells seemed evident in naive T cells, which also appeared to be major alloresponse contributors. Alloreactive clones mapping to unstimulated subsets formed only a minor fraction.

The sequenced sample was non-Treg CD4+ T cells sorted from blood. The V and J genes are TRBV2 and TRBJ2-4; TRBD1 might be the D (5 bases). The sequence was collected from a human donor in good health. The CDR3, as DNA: TGTGCCAGCAGCACAGGTCAAAACATTCAGTACTTC. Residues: CASSTGQNIQYF.